The 26 T cell receptor beta chains given below trace back to one sample, sequenced in a study of T-cell memory formation after mild COVID-19 (dated by TCRdb to 2020 to 2022). The library was prepared using 5' RACE. The run used an Illumina NovaSeq 6000. TCRdb trimmed the raw reads at Q25, called clones with MiXCR and kept productive beta chains. Rows are combined by CDR3 protein, so each entry shows the most common genes and DNA. This sample is represented by 550,000 to 600,000 distinct CDR3 sequences; roughly 22% of them were singletons. The ten largest account for around 7.7% of the sample. The sequenced sample consisted of PBMCs or a T cell subset sorted from them (not recorded which). The receptors come from an adult woman who had mild COVID-19 (a few samples of this study predate the infection). The sample titles of this study are shuffled in the database, so cell type and time point are left out; the donor was told from shared clones.

This clonotype came up a few times. The CDR3 here is CASSRRGETQYF. CDR3 DNA: TGTGCCAGCAGCAGAAGAGGGGAGACCCAGTACTTC. The chain employs TRBV28 and TRBJ2-5; D may be TRBD2 (5 bases). In germline, CDR1 is MDHEN, CDR2 SYDVKM. This CDR3 is 12 amino acids long. V shed 6 bases and J shed 5 bases, with 10 bases lying between them. The full variable domain, rest sourced from reference TRBV28 and TRBJ2-5, is DVKVTQSSRYLVKRTGEKVFLECVQDMDHENMFWYRQDPGLGLRLIYFSYDVKMKEKGDIPEGYSVSREKKERFSLILESASTNQTSMYLCASSRRGETQYFGPGTRLLVL.

J is TRBJ2-7 and V is TRBV5-6, with 12 bases fitting TRBD2. Germline V gene sequence: CDR1 SGHDT, CDR2 YYEEEE. V was clipped by 2 bases and J by 7 bases; unmatched bases: 7. The length of the CDR3 is 15 residues. The CDR3 sequence is CASSFIRLAGGEQYF. The DNA for the CDR3 is TGTGCCAGCAGCTTTATTCGGCTAGCGGGAGGGGAGCAGTACTTC. Based on the CDR3 plus reference TRBV5-6 and TRBJ2-7, the full variable domain is DAGVTQSPTHLIKTRGQQVTLRCSPKSGHDTVSWYQQALGQGPQFIFQYYEEEERQRGNFPDRFSGHQFPNYSSELNVNALLLGDSALYLCASSFIRLAGGEQYFGPGTRLTVT.

The gene calls are TRBV12-3 or TRBV12-4 and TRBJ2-1; D remains unclear. This CDR3 spans 13 amino acids. V lost 6 bases and J lost 7, with 13 bases in between. The DNA of the CDR3 is TGTGCCAGCAGCCCGTACTCCAGAAATGAGCAGTTCTTC. Its translation is CASSPYSRNEQFF.

Many counts were recorded for this clonotype. The chain uses TRBV24-1 and TRBJ2-1; D perhaps matches TRBD2 (5 bases). The CDR3 contains 15 residues. V lost 6 bases, J lost 9 bases, and 20 bases lay in between. Germline V gene sequence: CDR1 KGHDR, CDR2 SFDVKD. CDR3 nucleotide sequence: TGTGCCACCAGTTCCCCTAGTTTGAGGGCAGGTGAGCAGTTCTTC. As protein: CATSSPSLRAGEQFF.

This clonotype was counted only a few times. The chain carries TRBV7-6 and TRBJ1-5; weak D call: TRBD1 (6 bases). V was cut by 3 bases and J by 3 bases, with 12 bases left in between. Per germline, CDR1 SGHVS and CDR2 FNYEAQ. This CDR3 has 15 residues. CDR3 nucleotide sequence: TGTGCCAGCAGCTTGGGACAACTGAACAATCAGCCCCAGCATTTT. Its protein is CASSLGQLNNQPQHF.

The chain has TRBV6-2 or TRBV6-3 and TRBJ2-5; D may be TRBD1 (6 bases). The CDR3 is 11 residues long. Trimming pared 4 bases from V and 13 bases from J, leaving 13 bases between. CDR1 and CDR2 (germline): MNHEY, SVGEGT. CDR3 residues: CASSFVGQTYF. The CDR3 region has the DNA TGTGCCAGCAGTTTCGTGGGACAAACGTACTTC.

This clonotype was picked up a small number of times. This chain connects TRBV27 to TRBJ2-1, with TRBD1 as a possible D gene (6 bases). There are 16 residues in the CDR3. The V gene lost 3 bases and the J gene lost 7 bases, with 19 bases spanning the gap. The germline CDR1 and CDR2 sequences are MNHEY and SMNVEV (reference sequence). The CDR3 coding sequence is TGTGCCAGCAGTTTTGGACAGCTCTCGGGGCGGAATGAGCAGTTCTTC. Protein: CASSFGQLSGRNEQFF.

The sample holds a few counts of this clonotype. This rearrangement joins TRBV12-3 or TRBV12-4 to TRBJ2-5, with unresolved D. This CDR3 is 12 amino acids long. V shed 4 bases and J shed 4 bases, with 7 bases lying between them. CDR3 coding DNA: TGTGCCAGCAGTTCAGCAAGAGAGACCCAGTACTTC. It codes for CASSSARETQYF.

This clonotype appeared a few times. The V call is TRBV15, the J call TRBJ2-3; D is possibly TRBD2 (5 bases). In germline, CDR1 is LNHNV, CDR2 YYDKDF (reference sequence). Trimming removed 1 base from V and 0 bases from J, with 11 bases in between. The CDR3 loop spans 16 amino acids. CDR3 amino acids: CATSRVLGSSTDTQYF. The CDR3 coding sequence is TGTGCCACCAGCAGAGTACTTGGGAGTAGCACAGATACGCAGTATTTT.

This clonotype was seen a few times. The chain joins TRBV5-1 to TRBJ2-2; possibly TRBD1 or TRBD2 for D (5 bases each). V lost 0 bases and J lost 5, with 8 bases in between. Germline V gives CDR1 SGHRS, CDR2 YFSETQ. The CDR3 covers 14 residues. In nucleotides, the CDR3 is TGCGCCAGCAGCTTGGGAGGGACGACCGGGGAGCTGTTTTTT. Translated, it gives CASSLGGTTGELFF.

The chain links TRBV6-2 or TRBV6-3 to TRBJ2-7, with 7 positions matching TRBD1. V trimming: 4 bases; J trimming: 0 bases; junction bases outside the gene matches: 3. CDR3 length: 14 residues. CDR1 and CDR2 (germline): MNHEY, SVGEGT. CDR3 in amino acids: CASSLQGDSYEQYF. In nucleotides, the CDR3 is TGTGCCAGCAGTTTGCAGGGGGACTCCTACGAGCAGTACTTC.

The CDR3 sequence: CASSLGAIAWTEAFF. The DNA for the CDR3 is TGTGCCAGCAGCTTAGGGGCCATAGCATGGACTGAAGCTTTCTTT. The chain couples TRBV7-9 to TRBJ1-1; D gene ambiguous. The V end lost 1 base, the J end lost 5 bases, and 14 bases lay between the germline ends. The CDR3 spans 15 residues. Germline V gives CDR1 SEHNR, CDR2 FQNEAQ (reference sequence).

A few counts support this clonotype. The chain links TRBV7-2 to TRBJ1-1; maybe TRBD1 (6 bases). The CDR3 has 15 residues. Germline V gene lookup returns CDR1 SGHTA and CDR2 FQGNSA. Trimming stripped 1 base from V and 4 bases from J, with 13 bases between. CDR3 amino acids: CASSLVRGPSTEAFF. CDR3 nucleotides: TGTGCCAGCAGCTTAGTCAGGGGCCCCAGCACTGAAGCTTTCTTT.

Comments on this clonotype: Relative to the germline gene, one junction end is altered; a read error may explain this. The chain couples TRBV29-1 to TRBJ1-1, with unresolved D. Germline V gene lookup returns CDR1 SQVTM and CDR2 ANQGSEA. The CDR3 runs to 8 residues. The CDR3 bases are TGCAGCGTTGAAGGAGGCAGTTTT. Protein sequence: CSVEGGSF.

This clonotype occurred a few times. The DNA of the CDR3 is TGCAGTGCTAGAGATCCCCGCGACTATGGCTACACCTTC. It codes for CSARDPRDYGYTF. The V gene is TRBV20-1, the J gene TRBJ1-2; D call uncertain. The CDR3 extends over 13 amino acids. Germline CDR1 reads DFQATT; CDR2 reads SNEGSKA (reference sequence). The V and J ends lost 0 bases and 3 bases respectively, with 8 bases between them.

V gene TRBV5-1 combines with J gene TRBJ2-7, with D possibly being TRBD1 (6 bases). The CDR3 spans 15 residues. Germline V gives CDR1 SGHRS, CDR2 YFSETQ. V was clipped by 6 bases and J by 2 bases, with 18 bases between them. CDR3 nucleotide sequence: TGCGCCAGCACCCCGACTGGGGGCCTTACCTACGAGCAGTACTTC. Amino acids: CASTPTGGLTYEQYF. The whole variable domain, remainder taken from reference TRBV5-1 and TRBJ2-7, is KAGVTQTPRYLIKTRGQQVTLSCSPISGHRSVSWYQQTPGQGLQFLFEYFSETQRNKGNFPGRFSGRQFSNSRSEMNVSTLELGDSALYLCASTPTGGLTYEQYFGPGTRLTVT.

This sequence joins TRBV4-1 and TRBJ2-2; D possibly uses TRBD1 or TRBD2 (5 bases each). Germline CDR1 MGHRA, CDR2 YSYEKL. Trimming took off 5 bases at V and 5 bases at J, with 15 bases between the two ends. This CDR3 has 15 residues. CDR3 in amino acids: CASSARDLGTGELFF. CDR3 DNA: TGCGCCAGCAGCGCCCGGGACCTAGGGACCGGGGAGCTGTTTTTT.

This clonotype turned up a few times. The genes are TRBV30 and TRBJ1-1, with a tentative D call TRBD1 (5 bases). V lost 1 base, J lost 1 base, and 13 bases lay in between. This CDR3 is 15 amino acids long. Per the germline V gene, CDR1 is GTSNPN and CDR2 is SVGIG (reference sequence). Written as DNA, the CDR3 is TGTGCCTGGAGTGAGCTGGGGCGGACGAACACTGAAGCTTTCTTT. Translated, it gives CAWSELGRTNTEAFF.

The chain couples TRBV10-3 to TRBJ2-1, with 8 bases that match TRBD2. The V and J ends lost 0 bases and 5 bases, in that order; junction bases with no gene match: 15. Germline V CDR1 and CDR2: ENHRY, SYGVKD. This CDR3 comprises 19 residues. CDR3 DNA: TGTGCCATCAGTGAGTCAAACCCTGGGGCGGGAGGATGGCACAATGAGCAGTTCTTC. Residues: CAISESNPGAGGWHNEQFF.

V is TRBV14 and J is TRBJ1-1; D may be TRBD1 (5 bases). The CDR3 extends over 15 amino acids. The germline gives CDR1 SGHDN, CDR2 FVKESK. The ends were cut back, 1 base at V and 5 bases at J, with 14 bases in the middle. The CDR3 sequence is CASSQVVGVGTEAFF. CDR3 nucleotide sequence: TGTGCCAGCAGCCAAGTTGTAGGGGTCGGGACTGAAGCTTTCTTT.

This clonotype was seen ten or more times. The J gene is TRBJ2-2, the V gene TRBV19, with a tentative D call TRBD1 (5 bases). The CDR3 spans 14 residues. From germline, CDR1 is LNHDA and CDR2 SQIVND (reference sequence). The germline V and J ends were trimmed by 3 bases and 4 bases, with 9 bases remaining between them. The chain's CDR3 is CASSIQGSTGELFF. The CDR3 bases are TGTGCCAGTAGTATCCAGGGATCCACCGGGGAGCTGTTTTTT.

This clonotype was found once. The chain employs TRBV4-1 and TRBJ2-7; TRBD2 might be the D (5 bases). The length of the CDR3 is 15 residues. The ends were cut back, 3 bases at V and 5 bases at J, with 17 bases in the middle. Germline V gene data show CDR1 as MGHRA and CDR2 as YSYEKL. This CDR3 reads CASSHGPQEVHEQYF. The CDR3 DNA follows: TGCGCCAGCAGCCATGGTCCGCAGGAGGTCCACGAGCAGTACTTC.

The chain links TRBV2 to TRBJ2-3; 8 bases map to TRBD2. The length of the CDR3 is 13 residues. Germline V gives CDR1 SNHLY, CDR2 FYNNEI. V lost 10 bases to trimming and J lost 4 bases; unmatched junction nucleotides: 7. DNA for the CDR3: TGTGCCAACCAGCGGGGGTGGGCAGATACGCAGTATTTT. Encoded protein: CANQRGWADTQYF.

The chain combines TRBV7-3 with TRBJ1-1; weak D call: TRBD1 (6 bases). The V gene lost 3 bases and the J gene lost 4 bases, with 12 bases spanning the gap. Per germline, CDR1 SGHTA and CDR2 FQGTGA. This CDR3 region has 14 residues. This CDR3 is CASSFGGQGTEAFF. DNA of the CDR3: TGTGCCAGCAGCTTCGGGGGGCAGGGCACTGAAGCTTTCTTT.

This clonotype showed up just once. The J gene is TRBJ2-7, the V gene TRBV21-1; TRBD1 was called by the table and not checked on the DNA. TRBV21-1 is given as a pseudogene. The CDR3 is 17 amino acids. In DNA, the CDR3 is TGTGCCAGCAGCCCCCGCGGCGGGGGGTCTTTAGCCTACGAGCAGTACTTC. Translated: CASSPRGGGSLAYEQYF.

The genes are TRBV30 and TRBJ2-3; 14 bases are a match to TRBD2. CDR3 length equals 15 residues. Germline CDR1 and CDR2: GTSNPN and SVGIG (reference sequence). V trimming: 3 bases; J trimming: 5 bases; junction bases outside the gene matches: 4. DNA for the CDR3: TGTGCCTGGAGGGGACTAGCGGGAGTGGGAGATACGCAGTATTTT. This encodes CAWRGLAGVGDTQYF. Filled out from reference TRBV30 and TRBJ2-3, the complete variable domain reads SQTIHQWPATLVQPVGSPLSLECTVEGTSNPNLYWYRQAAGRGLQLLFYSVGIGQISSEVPQNLSASRPQDRQFILSSKKLLLSDSGFYLCAWRGLAGVGDTQYFGPGTRLTVL.